This T cell receptor beta chain was obtained from a study of CD8+ T cells in alopecia areata. Study-level information: Tofacitinib was taken orally by treated patients, and the dose was 5 to 10 mg twice daily.

The ends were cut back, 5 bases at V and 4 bases at J, with 15 bases in the middle. The V gene's germline CDR1 is LNHDA and CDR2 SQIVND (reference sequence). The CDR3 runs 15 residues. General observations from the study: Lesional tissue from the scalp (especially in alopecia totalis/universalis) showed higher clonality than normal scalp. Among the 100 top clones, expanded CD8+ clones, like scalp clonality, were significantly decreased by tofacitinib.

Described treatment: oral pan-JAK inhibitor, 5-10 mg twice daily. PBMC-derived CD4+ and CD8+ T cells were sorted. In its sample, this clone was seen a few times. Its antigen is as yet unknown. Sequencing used cDNA as its template, made by extracting RNA and reverse transcribing it. Sequencing used immunoSEQ multiplex PCR; TCRdb keeps in-frame clones, though not all of them. This repertoire shows 150,000 to 200,000 clones, 53% found once; its top ten account for about a tenth. Source: CD8+ T cells sorted from blood, taken at week 24, from a patient treated with tofacitinib. The chain employs TRBV19 and TRBJ2-1; TRBD2 might be the D (7 bases). This TCR derives from a human donor with alopecia areata. DNA of the CDR3: TGTGCCAGTAGTCCCCAGGGAGGGGGTTACAATGAGCAGTTCTTC. It translates to CASSPQGGGYNEQFF.